These 21 T cell receptor beta chains were sequenced from one sample in a study of cytomegalovirus exposure and HLA in healthy donors. The table came from immunoSEQ multiplex PCR; TCRdb's copy has only in-frame clones and leaves some out. The repertoire holds fewer than 120,000 clones, roughly 90% seen once, with about 2% in the top ten. Sample: PBMCs. All receptors come from a woman younger than 35 in good health and CMV-seronegative.

This chain connects TRBV20-1 to TRBJ2-5; D is unclear. The CDR3 length is 11 residues. Germline CDR1 DFQATT, CDR2 SNEGSKA (reference sequence). V lost 4 bases to trimming and J lost 2 bases, with 5 bases between them. CDR3 DNA: TGCAGTGCTACTCGTCAAGAGACCCAGTACTTC. This sequence encodes CSATRQETQYF.

The V and J genes are TRBV4-1 and TRBJ1-5; the D gene is possibly TRBD1 (6 bases). Trimming took off 0 bases at V and 5 bases at J, with 11 bases between the two ends. The CDR3 loop spans 15 amino acids. The germline gives CDR1 MGHRA, CDR2 YSYEKL. Written as DNA, the CDR3 is TGCGCCAGCAGCCAAGAGGGGGAGGGGGATCAGCCCCAGCATTTT. This codes for CASSQEGEGDQPQHF.

The V and J genes are TRBV7-2 and TRBJ1-4; TRBD1 matches 7 bases. Trimming removed 3 bases from V and 8 bases from J; junction bases left unmatched: 6. Germline V gene lookup returns CDR1 SGHTA and CDR2 FQGNSA. CDR3 length: 14 residues. This CDR3 is CASSFRGRGEKLFF. The CDR3 DNA reads TGTGCCAGCAGCTTTAGGGGGCGTGGGGAAAAACTGTTTTTT.

V usage is TRBV7-2 and J usage is TRBJ1-4; 8 bases agree with TRBD1. The V and J ends lost 5 bases and 10 bases, in that order; junction bases with no gene match: 9. Germline V lookup: CDR1 SGHTA, CDR2 FQGNSA. This CDR3 region has 14 residues. CDR3 coding DNA: TGTGCCAGCAGCCCCGGGACAGGTTTGACAAAACTGTTTTTT. Its protein is CASSPGTGLTKLFF.

The rearrangement uses TRBV18 and TRBJ2-1, with a tentative D call TRBD1 (6 bases). Germline V CDR1 and CDR2: KGHSH, LQKENI. The CDR3 runs 15 residues. The V end was cut by 3 bases, the J end by 6 bases, with 15 bases between. The CDR3 nucleotides read TGTGCCAGCTCACCCTTCACAGGGCAGGGCAATGAGCAGTTCTTC. Protein: CASSPFTGQGNEQFF.

This clone was seen once. V gene TRBV23-1 combines with J gene TRBJ1-1, with a tentative D call TRBD1 (5 bases). TRBV23-1 is classed as an ORF, of uncertain function. V was cut by 0 bases and J by 3 bases, with 8 bases left in between. The CDR3 contains 14 residues. CDR3 region: CASSQSTADTEAFF. As DNA, the CDR3 is TGCGCCAGCAGTCAATCGACAGCCGACACTGAAGCTTTCTTT.

The chain joins TRBV30 to TRBJ1-4; D not resolved. This CDR3 has 13 residues. CDR1 and CDR2 from the germline V gene are GTSNPN and SVGIG (reference sequence). V was pared by 2 bases and J by 5 bases, with 9 bases between. CDR3 nucleotide sequence: TGTGCCTGGAGTATCACTAAAAATGAAAAACTGTTTTTT. Its protein is CAWSITKNEKLFF.

The rearrangement joins TRBV28 to TRBJ2-2, with a tentative D call TRBD2 (6 bases). Germline lookup yields CDR1 MDHEN and CDR2 SYDVKM. This CDR3 is 13 amino acids long. The V end lost 7 bases, the J end lost 7 bases, and 13 bases lay between the germline ends. The CDR3 nucleotides read TGTGCCAGCATCGGAGGGGTTGGCGGGGAGCTGTTTTTT. This sequence encodes CASIGGVGGELFF. The entire variable domain, with the rest obtained from reference TRBV28 and TRBJ2-2, is as follows: DVKVTQSSRYLVKRTGEKVFLECVQDMDHENMFWYRQDPGLGLRLIYFSYDVKMKEKGDIPEGYSVSREKKERFSLILESASTNQTSMYLCASIGGVGGELFFGEGSRLTVL.

This chain links TRBV19 with TRBJ1-5; maybe TRBD1 (5 bases). CDR3 size: 13 residues. Per germline, CDR1 LNHDA and CDR2 SQIVND (reference sequence). V was clipped by 3 bases and J by 4 bases, with 7 bases between them. The CDR3 here is CASSMGLNQPQHF. CDR3 DNA sequence: TGTGCCAGTAGTATGGGGCTTAATCAGCCCCAGCATTTT.

J is TRBJ2-7 and V is TRBV4-3; a possible D gene is TRBD1 (9 bases). The CDR3 covers 14 residues. Germline lookup yields CDR1 LGHNA and CDR2 YSLEER. V was pared by 0 bases and J by 7 bases, with 13 bases between. The CDR3 DNA follows: TGCGCCAGCAGCCAAGATAGCGGGACAGGGGAGCAGTACTTC. Encoded protein: CASSQDSGTGEQYF.

This chain links TRBV7-2 with TRBJ1-2; weak D call: TRBD1 (6 bases). In germline, CDR1 is SGHTA, CDR2 FQGNSA. V was clipped by 2 bases and J by 0 bases, with 10 bases between them. The CDR3 runs to 15 residues. CDR3 DNA: TGTGCCAGCAGCTTACCAGACAGGTCTAACTATGGCTACACCTTC. Amino acids: CASSLPDRSNYGYTF.

The CDR3 nucleotides read TGTGCCAGTAGTGAGAACCGGGACAGGGAGATTCAGCCCCAGCATTTT. Translated, it gives CASSENRDREIQPQHF. V gene TRBV19 combines with J gene TRBJ1-5, with TRBD1 identical over 9 bases. The germline CDR1 and CDR2 sequences are LNHDA and SQIVND (reference sequence). CDR3 length: 16 residues. J was trimmed by 6 bases and V by 5 bases; bases with no gene match: 11.

This chain uses TRBV7-9 with TRBJ1-1, with D unresolved. The ends were cut back, 5 bases at V and 0 bases at J, with 13 bases in the middle. The CDR3 covers 15 residues. Germline V gene sequence: CDR1 SEHNR, CDR2 FQNEAQ (reference sequence). This CDR3 is CASSPTYLLNTEAFF. For the CDR3, the DNA is TGTGCCAGCAGCCCTACCTATCTCCTGAACACTGAAGCTTTCTTT.

This chain links TRBV28 with TRBJ2-7; D unclear. This CDR3 is built from 13 residues. V was cut by 5 bases and J by 6 bases, with 14 bases left in between. Germline V CDR1 and CDR2: MDHEN, SYDVKM. The CDR3 DNA is TGTGCCAGCAGTCCCCCCCAGATAAGCGAGCAGTACTTC. Its protein is CASSPPQISEQYF.

V and J are TRBV14 and TRBJ2-1; possible D gene TRBD2, 6 bases. The CDR3 is 16 amino acids. V gave up 2 bases and J gave up 4 bases, with 15 bases separating them. Germline V gene data show CDR1 as SGHDN and CDR2 as FVKESK. The DNA of the CDR3 is TGTGCCAGCAGCCAACATAGCGGACCCCCGTACAATGAGCAGTTCTTC. This codes for CASSQHSGPPYNEQFF. The full variable domain, completed using reference TRBV14 and TRBJ2-1, is EAGVTQFPSHSVIEKGQTVTLRCDPISGHDNLYWYRRVMGKEIKFLLHFVKESKQDESGMPNNRFLAERTGGTYSTLKVQPAELEDSGVYFCASSQHSGPPYNEQFFGPGTRLTVL.

This clone has a handful of counts. The rearrangement uses TRBV5-1 and TRBJ1-1; 11 bases line up with TRBD1. The junction had 2 bases not matched to a gene; V was cut back by 3 bases and J by 4 bases. The CDR3 covers 14 residues. Germline V gives CDR1 SGHRS, CDR2 YFSETQ. CDR3 amino acids: CASSWTGGGTEAFF. CDR3 DNA sequence: TGCGCCAGCAGCTGGACAGGGGGCGGCACTGAAGCTTTCTTT. Supplemented by reference TRBV5-1 and TRBJ1-1, the full variable domain reads KAGVTQTPRYLIKTRGQQVTLSCSPISGHRSVSWYQQTPGQGLQFLFEYFSETQRNKGNFPGRFSGRQFSNSRSEMNVSTLELGDSALYLCASSWTGGGTEAFFGQGTRLTVV.

For the CDR3, the DNA is TGTGCCAGCAGCTTAGTTCCAGGGGTTAATGAAAAACTGTTTTTT. Its protein product is CASSLVPGVNEKLFF. V and J are TRBV7-2 and TRBJ1-4; TRBD1 is a possible D gene (6 bases). Germline CDR1 and CDR2: SGHTA and FQGNSA. Trimming pared 1 base from V and 4 bases from J, leaving 10 bases between. The CDR3 is 15 amino acids.

This chain uses TRBV5-6 with TRBJ1-3; the D gene is possibly TRBD1 (5 bases). The CDR3 spans 14 residues. The V gene lost 6 bases and the J gene lost 2 bases, with 12 bases spanning the gap. Germline lookup yields CDR1 SGHDT and CDR2 YYEEEE. CDR3 nucleotides: TGTGCCAGCACCGACAGAAGCACTGGAAACACCATATATTTT. Its translation: CASTDRSTGNTIYF.

The chain joins TRBV14 to TRBJ2-7; a weak D match, TRBD2 (5 bases). The CDR3 runs to 12 residues. The ends were cut back, 1 base at V and 7 bases at J, with 8 bases in the middle. Germline assignment: CDR1 SGHDN and CDR2 FVKESK. In DNA form, the CDR3 reads TGTGCCAGCAGCCAAGCCGGGGTTGAGCAGTACTTC. Protein product: CASSQAGVEQYF.

The chain couples TRBV27 to TRBJ2-7; the D is unclear. The CDR3 loop spans 14 amino acids. Germline V lookup: CDR1 MNHEY, CDR2 SMNVEV (reference sequence). Trimming removed 3 bases from V and 0 bases from J, with 9 bases in between. In nucleotides, the CDR3 is TGTGCCAGCAGTTTCGGTCAAGCCTCCTACGAGCAGTACTTC. It codes for CASSFGQASYEQYF.

The chain links TRBV5-1 to TRBJ2-3, with 7 bases aligning to TRBD1. CDR3 length: 15 residues. Germline CDR1 and CDR2: SGHRS and YFSETQ. V shed 4 bases, J shed 0 bases, and the junction held 5 bases outside the gene matches. CDR3 sequence (DNA): TGCGCCAGCAGCATAGGGACAGCTAGCACAGATACGCAGTATTTT. Translated: CASSIGTASTDTQYF. Full variable domain (missing parts from reference TRBV5-1 and TRBJ2-3): KAGVTQTPRYLIKTRGQQVTLSCSPISGHRSVSWYQQTPGQGLQFLFEYFSETQRNKGNFPGRFSGRQFSNSRSEMNVSTLELGDSALYLCASSIGTASTDTQYFGPGTRLTVL.